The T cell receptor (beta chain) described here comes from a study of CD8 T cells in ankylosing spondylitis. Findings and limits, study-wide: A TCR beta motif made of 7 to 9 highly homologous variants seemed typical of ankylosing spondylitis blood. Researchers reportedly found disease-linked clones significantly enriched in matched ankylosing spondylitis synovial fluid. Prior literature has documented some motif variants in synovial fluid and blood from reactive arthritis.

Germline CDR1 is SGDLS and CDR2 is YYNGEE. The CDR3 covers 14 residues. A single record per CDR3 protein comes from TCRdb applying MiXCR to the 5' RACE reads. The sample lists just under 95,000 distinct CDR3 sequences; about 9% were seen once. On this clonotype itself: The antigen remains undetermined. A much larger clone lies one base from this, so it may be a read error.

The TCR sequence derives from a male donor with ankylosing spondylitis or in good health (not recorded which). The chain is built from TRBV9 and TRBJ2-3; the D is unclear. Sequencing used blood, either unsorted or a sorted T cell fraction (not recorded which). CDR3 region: CVSSESTFTDTQYF. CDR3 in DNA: TGTGTCAGCAGCGAGTCTACCTTCACAGATACGCAGTATTTT. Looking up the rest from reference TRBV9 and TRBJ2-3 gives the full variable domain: DSGVTQTPKHLITATGQRVTLRCSPRSGDLSVYWYQQSLDQGLQFLIQYYNGEERAKGNILERFSAQQFPDLHSELNLSSLELGDSALYFCVSSESTFTDTQYFGPGTRLTVL.